The 23 T cell receptor beta chains below all came from one sample that was sequenced in a study of T cell changes during pregnancy in multiple sclerosis. Here immunoSEQ multiplex PCR was the method, and the copy in TCRdb shows in-frame clones only, minus some. Here the sample spans tens of thousands of clones, around nine tenths being singletons. This specimen was CD8+ T cells from peripheral blood mononuclear cells, taken before pregnancy. The receptors were gathered from a female donor with multiple sclerosis, enrolled in a pregnancy study.

The V call is TRBV7-6, the J call TRBJ1-2, with 10 positions matching TRBD1. With 1 base clipped from V and 9 bases from J, the junction kept 5 bases outside the gene matches. The CDR3 consists of 14 residues. Germline CDR1 SGHVS, CDR2 FNYEAQ. CDR3 region: CASSLEGTGASYTF. The CDR3 nucleotides are TGTGCCAGCAGCTTAGAGGGGACAGGGGCGAGCTACACCTTC.

CDR3 nucleotide sequence: TGTGCCAGCAGTTACGGGGACAGGGGATATTTT. Amino acids: CASSYGDRGYF. The chain employs TRBV6-6 and TRBJ2-3, with 10 bases identical to TRBD1. With 2 bases clipped from V and 15 bases from J, the junction kept 2 bases outside the gene matches. The CDR3 is made up of 11 amino acids. CDR1 and CDR2 (germline): MNHNY, SVGAGI (reference sequence).

Only one count was recorded for this clone. The chain joins TRBV11-2 to TRBJ2-1; perhaps TRBD1 as D (6 bases). CDR3 length: 16 amino acids. Trimming took 0 bases from V and 4 from J, leaving 13 bases between them. Germline V lookup: CDR1 SGHAT, CDR2 FQNNGV. The CDR3 sequence: CASSLDGRTDYNEQFF. The CDR3 nucleotides are TGTGCCAGCAGCTTAGATGGCAGGACAGATTACAATGAGCAGTTCTTC.

This chain joins TRBV4-3 and TRBJ2-1; D might be TRBD1 (6 bases). Trimming cost V 4 bases and J 8 bases, with 18 bases left between them. The CDR3 runs 15 residues. Germline V lookup: CDR1 LGHNA, CDR2 YSLEER. The CDR3 protein is CASSRKQGLGHEQFF. The CDR3 DNA sequence: TGCGCCAGCAGCCGGAAACAGGGATTAGGGCATGAGCAGTTCTTC.

This sequence joins TRBV27 and TRBJ1-1, with 8 bases matching TRBD1. V was pared by 7 bases and J by 3 bases, with 7 bases of the junction left unmatched. CDR3 length: 14 residues. Per the germline V gene, CDR1 is MNHEY and CDR2 is SMNVEV (reference sequence). CDR3 DNA sequence: TGTGCCAGCACCCTACGACAGGGGTACACTGAAGCTTTCTTT. Its protein product is CASTLRQGYTEAFF.

J is TRBJ2-1 and V is TRBV5-1; unclear D gene. V was pared by 1 base and J by 5 bases, with 10 bases between. Germline values: CDR1 SGHRS, CDR2 YFSETQ. The CDR3 is 14 residues long. This chain's CDR3 is CASSLRPTDNEQFF. The CDR3 nucleotides read TGCGCCAGCAGCTTGAGACCGACTGACAATGAGCAGTTCTTC.

This clone was seen just once. The chain joins TRBV5-4 to TRBJ2-2; D is possibly TRBD2 (5 bases). Trimming pared 1 base from V and 4 bases from J, leaving 11 bases between. The CDR3 contains 15 residues. CDR1 is SGHNT, CDR2 YYREEE, per germline (reference sequence). This chain's CDR3 is CASSLTGVGTGELFF. In nucleotides, the CDR3 is TGTGCCAGCAGCTTGACCGGGGTAGGCACCGGGGAGCTGTTTTTT.

J is TRBJ2-7 and V is TRBV13, with 10 nucleotides matching TRBD1. The V and J ends lost 5 bases and 2 bases, in that order; junction bases with no gene match: 9. The CDR3 runs to 16 residues. CDR1 is PRHDT, CDR2 FYEKMQ, per germline (reference sequence). CDR3 coding DNA: TGTGCCAGCAGCCCTACGCGACAGGGGGCCACCTACGAGCAGTACTTC. It specifies CASSPTRQGATYEQYF.

This chain connects TRBV27 to TRBJ2-7; 7 bases fit TRBD1. J lost 6 bases, V lost 1 base, and 9 bases had no gene match. CDR1 MNHEY and CDR2 SMNVEV come from the germline V gene (reference sequence). This CDR3 has 15 residues. The CDR3 sequence is CASSLWGRGSGEQYF. The CDR3 coding sequence is TGTGCCAGCAGTTTATGGGGCAGGGGGTCGGGCGAGCAGTACTTC.

This clone has only one observation. In DNA, the CDR3 is TGTGCCAGCAGCTTCGAAGGAGCCGGGGAGCTGTTTTTT. This sequence encodes CASSFEGAGELFF. This chain connects TRBV7-2 to TRBJ2-2; the D is unclear. Germline V CDR1 and CDR2: SGHTA, FQGNSA. This CDR3 is built from 13 residues. Trimming shortened V by 3 bases and J by 6 bases, and 8 bases separated the two germline ends.

V gene TRBV19 combines with J gene TRBJ1-1; perhaps TRBD1 as D (6 bases). This CDR3 is built from 14 residues. The germline gives CDR1 LNHDA, CDR2 SQIVND (reference sequence). The germline V and J ends were trimmed by 5 bases and 0 bases, with 10 bases remaining between them. The CDR3 protein is CASSLQGLNTEAFF. CDR3 in DNA: TGTGCCAGTAGTTTACAGGGACTGAACACTGAAGCTTTCTTT. The full variable domain, in which reference TRBV19 and TRBJ1-1 provide the parts outside the CDR3, is DGGITQSPKYLFRKEGQNVTLSCEQNLNHDAMYWYRQDPGQGLRLIYYSQIVNDFQKGDIAEGYSVSREKKESFPLTVTSAQKNPTAFYLCASSLQGLNTEAFFGQGTRLTVV.

The CDR3 is CASSEKGAPTDTQYF. The CDR3, as DNA: TGTGCCAGCAGTGAGAAGGGGGCGCCTACAGATACGCAGTATTTT. The chain carries TRBV6-4 and TRBJ2-3; 7 nucleotides match TRBD1. The length of the CDR3 is 15 residues. From germline, CDR1 is MRHNA and CDR2 SNTAGT. Unmatched junction bases numbered 6, after V lost 3 bases and J lost 3 bases.

The chain couples TRBV6-1 to TRBJ2-4; 9 bases map to TRBD1. V was clipped by 3 bases and J by 8 bases; unmatched bases: 8. CDR1 and CDR2 (germline): MNHNS, SASEGT. There are 15 residues in the CDR3. Written as DNA, the CDR3 is TGTGCCAGCAGTGATTACCGGACAGGGGAGGACATTCAGTACTTC. It is translated as CASSDYRTGEDIQYF.

The chain recombines TRBV10-3 with TRBJ1-1, with TRBD1 matching 9 bases. The germline gives CDR1 ENHRY, CDR2 SYGVKD. CDR3 length: 14 amino acids. V trimming: 0 bases; J trimming: 4 bases; junction bases outside the gene matches: 0. This CDR3 reads CAISESTGGTEAFF. The CDR3 coding sequence is TGTGCCATCAGTGAGTCGACAGGGGGCACTGAAGCTTTCTTT.

This chain links TRBV27 with TRBJ1-5; 9 bases are a match to TRBD1. There are 14 residues in the CDR3. V lost 7 bases, J lost 4 bases, and 5 bases stayed unmatched. Per the germline V gene, CDR1 is MNHEY and CDR2 is SMNVEV (reference sequence). The DNA for the CDR3 is TGTGCCAGCAATTCCGGACAGGGGAATCAGCCCCAGCATTTT. It codes for CASNSGQGNQPQHF.

The chain has TRBV27 and TRBJ2-7; 9 bases are a match to TRBD1. The CDR3 is made up of 18 amino acids. Germline trimming cut 0 bases from V and 4 bases from J; bases unmatched to any gene: 13. The germline V gene has CDR1 MNHEY and CDR2 SMNVEV (reference sequence). CDR3 region: CASSLSGLTGGFGYEQYF. The CDR3 bases are TGTGCCAGCAGTTTATCTGGCCTCACAGGGGGCTTTGGGTACGAGCAGTACTTC.

The chain carries TRBV4-1 and TRBJ2-7; no definite D call. Per germline, CDR1 MGHRA and CDR2 YSYEKL. The CDR3 loop spans 13 amino acids. Trimming pared 1 base from V and 1 base from J, leaving 5 bases between. CDR3 protein: CASSQGLSYEQYF. The CDR3 coding sequence is TGCGCCAGCAGCCAAGGGCTGTCCTACGAGCAGTACTTC.

V and J are TRBV27 and TRBJ2-5; possible D gene TRBD2, 5 bases. Trimming cost V 0 bases and J 5 bases, with 16 bases left between them. The CDR3 runs to 16 residues. From germline, CDR1 is MNHEY and CDR2 SMNVEV (reference sequence). The CDR3 DNA sequence: TGTGCCAGCAGTTTATCGCCTAGCCTTTATGGGGAGACCCAGTACTTC. Translation gives CASSLSPSLYGETQYF.

This rearrangement joins TRBV7-6 to TRBJ2-2; 8 nucleotides line up with TRBD1. J gave up 3 bases and V 1 base, and 7 bases lay outside the gene matches. Germline loops: CDR1 SGHVS, CDR2 FNYEAQ. The CDR3 has 17 amino acids. The CDR3 DNA reads TGTGCCAGCAGCTTAGAATTGCAGGGGGCGGACACCGGGGAGCTGTTTTTT. It specifies CASSLELQGADTGELFF. The entire variable domain, with the rest obtained from reference TRBV7-6 and TRBJ2-2, is as follows: GAGVSQSPRYKVTKRGQDVALRCDPISGHVSLYWYRQALGQGPEFLTYFNYEAQQDKSGLPNDRFSAERPEGSISTLTIQRTEQRDSAMYRCASSLELQGADTGELFFGEGSRLTVL.

V is TRBV2 and J is TRBJ1-5; D perhaps matches TRBD1 (5 bases). This CDR3 is built from 14 residues. Germline CDR1 is SNHLY and CDR2 is FYNNEI. The V end lost 3 bases, the J end lost 7 bases, and 13 bases lay between the germline ends. As DNA, the CDR3 is TGTGCCAGCAGTGATGCAGGGTGGGAACAGCCCCAGCATTTT. Protein product: CASSDAGWEQPQHF.

The DNA of the CDR3 is TGTGCCAGCAGAGGACAGATGAACACTGAAGCTTTCTTT. Translated, it gives CASRGQMNTEAFF. The chain links TRBV6-5 to TRBJ1-1; possible D gene TRBD1, 6 bases. The ends were cut back, 6 bases at V and 0 bases at J, with 8 bases in the middle. The CDR3 runs 13 residues. Germline V CDR1 and CDR2: MNHEY, SVGAGI.

The count of this clone is one. The chain uses TRBV18 and TRBJ1-1; possibly TRBD1 for D (6 bases). Germline V gene lookup returns CDR1 KGHSH and CDR2 LQKENI. V dropped 1 base and J dropped 0 bases, with 12 bases sitting between them. The CDR3 loop spans 16 amino acids. CDR3 residues: CASSPRDRIMNTEAFF. In nucleotides, the CDR3 is TGTGCCAGCTCACCACGAGACAGGATAATGAACACTGAAGCTTTCTTT.

The chain joins TRBV19 to TRBJ1-4; 10 bases fit TRBD1. This CDR3 spans 14 amino acids. CDR1 and CDR2 (germline): LNHDA, SQIVND (reference sequence). Losses at the gene ends were 7 bases for V and 7 bases for J; bases not matched to a gene: 6. CDR3 nucleotides: TGTGCCAGTACCCTCGGGACAGGGGCTGAAAAACTGTTTTTT. Its translation: CASTLGTGAEKLFF.